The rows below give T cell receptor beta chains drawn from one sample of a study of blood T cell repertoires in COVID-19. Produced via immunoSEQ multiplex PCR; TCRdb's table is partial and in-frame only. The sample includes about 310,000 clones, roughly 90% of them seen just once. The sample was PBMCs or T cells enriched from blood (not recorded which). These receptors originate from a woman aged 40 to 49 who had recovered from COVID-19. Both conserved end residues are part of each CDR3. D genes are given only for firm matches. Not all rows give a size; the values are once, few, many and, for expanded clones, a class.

CASSPGGGRLDTEAFF,TGCGCCAGCAGCCCGGGCGGGGGGCGGCTGGACACTGAAGCTTTCTTT,-,TRBJ1-1,16,-,TRBV5-1
CASSLDRTSYGYTF,TGTGCCAGCAGCCTGGACAGGACCTCCTATGGCTACACCTTC,-,TRBJ1-2,14,TRBD1,TRBV7-2
CASSLAGLAGDEQYF,TGCGCCAGCAGCTTGGCGGGACTAGCGGGAGACGAGCAGTACTTC,-,TRBJ2-7,15,TRBD2,TRBV5-1
CASSPKGGGQETQYF,TGTGCCAGCAGCCCAAAGGGCGGGGGGCAAGAGACCCAGTACTTC,-,TRBJ2-5,15,TRBD2,TRBV13
CASSIQKQEGQPQHF,TGTGCCAGTAGTATTCAAAAACAGGAGGGTCAGCCCCAGCATTTT,-,TRBJ1-5,15,-,TRBV19
CASSLYSWWTGDGYTF,TGTGCCAGCAGCCTCTACTCTTGGTGGACAGGGGATGGCTACACCTTC,-,TRBJ1-2,16,TRBD1,TRBV7-9
CASSLGGTGYNEQFF,TGCGCCAGCAGCTTGGGTGGGACAGGATACAATGAGCAGTTCTTC,-,TRBJ2-1,15,TRBD1,TRBV5-1
CASSHSDRITEAFF,TGCGCCAGCAGCCATTCCGACAGGATCACTGAAGCTTTCTTT,-,TRBJ1-1,14,-,TRBV4-3
CASSLTGDHEQYF,TGTGCCAGCAGCTTAACAGGGGACCACGAGCAGTACTTC,-,TRBJ2-7,13,TRBD1,TRBV7-9
CASSLEGQASTNEKLFF,TGTGCCAGCAGCTTAGAGGGACAGGCCTCGACAAATGAAAAACTGTTTTTT,-,TRBJ1-4,17,TRBD1,TRBV7-2
CASSREPGHLGEKLFF,TGCGCCAGCAGCAGGGAGCCGGGACACCTAGGGGAAAAACTGTTTTTT,-,TRBJ1-4,16,-,TRBV5-1
CASSPVGTGGNTEAFF,TGTGCCAGCAGCCCGGTAGGGACAGGCGGGAACACTGAAGCTTTCTTT,-,TRBJ1-1,16,TRBD1,TRBV11-2
CASSLGTQGTGEKLFF,TGTGCCAGCTCACTGGGAACACAGGGGACAGGTGAAAAACTGTTTTTT,-,TRBJ1-4,16,TRBD1,TRBV18
CASSQDRGRDQPQHF,TGCGCCAGCAGCCAGGACAGGGGCCGAGATCAGCCCCAGCATTTT,once,TRBJ1-5,15,TRBD1,TRBV4-3
CASTRLQGAKSPLHF,TGTGCCAGCACCCGACTACAGGGGGCTAAATCACCCCTCCACTTT,-,TRBJ1-6,15,TRBD1,TRBV6-5
CASSTRVNEQFF,TGTGCCAGCAGTACTCGGGTGAATGAGCAGTTCTTC,-,TRBJ2-1,12,-,TRBV6-2/TRBV6-3
CASRGHLAKNIQYF,TGTGCCAGCAGAGGACATCTAGCCAAAAACATTCAGTACTTC,once,TRBJ2-4,14,-,TRBV28
CASSQGRGRKAFF,TGTGCCAGCAGCCAAGGGCGGGGGAGAAAAGCTTTCTTT,-,TRBJ1-1,13,-,TRBV3-1/TRBV3-2
CASSLQSGGITYEQYF,TGTGCCAGCAGCTTACAGAGCGGGGGGATAACCTACGAGCAGTACTTC,-,TRBJ2-7,16,TRBD2,TRBV7-9
CASSSGGTEAFF,TGTGCCAGCAGCTCAGGTGGCACTGAAGCTTTCTTT,-,TRBJ1-1,12,-,TRBV7-2
CASSWRPGEGPGGNTIYF,TGTGCCAGCAGCTGGCGACCTGGGGAGGGGCCGGGTGGAAACACCATATATTTT,once,TRBJ1-3,18,-,TRBV7-2
CASSQKGLAGGKGNIQYF,TGCGCCAGCAGCCAAAAGGGACTAGCGGGGGGGAAGGGAAACATTCAGTACTTC,once,TRBJ2-4,18,TRBD2,TRBV4-1
CASSPTGVGETQYF,TGCGCCAGCAGTCCTACAGGGGTGGGGGAGACCCAGTACTTC,-,TRBJ2-5,14,TRBD1,TRBV10-2
CASSPQGSQGNTIYF,TGTGCCAGCTCGCCTCAGGGTTCCCAAGGAAACACCATATATTTT,few,TRBJ1-3,15,-,TRBV18
CASSVGRASRNYGYTF,TGTGCCAGCAGTGTTGGCAGGGCGAGTCGAAACTATGGCTACACCTTC,few,TRBJ1-2,16,-,TRBV2
CASSLTPSRAGQPQHF,TGTGCCAGCAGTTTAACACCCTCCAGGGCCGGACAGCCCCAGCATTTT,-,TRBJ1-5,16,-,TRBV6-2/TRBV6-3
CASSILKGAGEQFF,TGTGCCAGTAGTATTCTTAAGGGGGCAGGTGAGCAGTTCTTC,-,TRBJ2-1,14,TRBD1,TRBV19
CASRRPGQTGELFF,TGTGCCAGCAGAAGGCCAGGGCAGACCGGGGAGCTGTTTTTT,-,TRBJ2-2,14,-,TRBV28
CAWDRGGTQYF,TGTGCCTGGGACAGGGGAGGGACCCAGTACTTC,-,TRBJ2-5,11,TRBD1,TRBV30
CATSDPGTGVGYTF,TGTGCCACCAGTGACCCCGGGACAGGGGTCGGCTACACCTTC,-,TRBJ1-2,14,TRBD1,TRBV24-1
CASSKPGQGSGNEQFF,TGTGCCAGCAGCAAACCGGGACAGGGATCGGGGAATGAGCAGTTCTTC,-,TRBJ2-1,16,-,TRBV21-1
CASSETGLAGGREETQYF,TGTGCCAGCAGTGAAACGGGACTAGCGGGAGGGAGGGAAGAGACCCAGTACTTC,-,TRBJ2-5,18,TRBD2,TRBV2
CASSEYGDPTEAFF,TGTGCCAGCAGTGAATACGGGGATCCCACTGAAGCTTTCTTT,-,TRBJ1-1,14,-,TRBV25-1
CASSATPGFTEAFF,TGTGCCAGCAGCGCTACACCGGGATTCACTGAAGCTTTCTTT,-,TRBJ1-1,14,-,TRBV9
CASRTGLSGNTIYF,TGTGCCAGCAGGACAGGGCTCTCTGGAAACACCATATATTTT,-,TRBJ1-3,14,TRBD1,TRBV6-5
CASSPTSGGSAQYF,TGTGCCAGCAGCCCCACTAGCGGGGGGTCGGCCCAGTACTTC,-,TRBJ2-5,14,TRBD2,TRBV7-6
CASSRDRSYGYTF,TGTGCCAGCAGTCGGGACAGGAGTTATGGCTACACCTTC,-,TRBJ1-2,13,TRBD1,TRBV12-3/TRBV12-4
CASGLLAGVTDTQYF,TGTGCCAGCGGATTACTAGCGGGGGTCACAGATACGCAGTATTTT,-,TRBJ2-3,15,TRBD2,TRBV2
CASSQDRAGPDTQYF,TGTGCCAGCAGCCAAGATAGGGCAGGGCCAGATACGCAGTATTTT,few,TRBJ2-3,15,-,TRBV3-1/TRBV3-2
CASSESGDPEAFF,TGCGCCAGCAGTGAATCGGGGGACCCTGAAGCTTTCTTT,-,TRBJ1-1,13,-,TRBV4-1
CASSLRQGDSPLHF,TGTGCCAGCTCACTGAGACAGGGGGATTCACCCCTCCACTTT,-,TRBJ1-6,14,TRBD1,TRBV18
CAWSSGTGESEKLFF,TGTGCCTGGAGTTCCGGGACAGGGGAGTCCGAAAAACTGTTTTTT,-,TRBJ1-4,15,TRBD1,TRBV30
CATSSPRQGHYGYTF,TGTGCCACCAGCAGCCCCCGACAGGGACACTATGGCTACACCTTC,-,TRBJ1-2,15,TRBD1,TRBV15
CASSFGTANTGELFF,TGTGCCAGCAGTTTCGGGACAGCTAACACCGGGGAGCTGTTTTTT,-,TRBJ2-2,15,TRBD1,TRBV27
CASSLEGQGEIQGNEQFF,TGCGCCAGCAGCTTGGAAGGACAGGGCGAAATTCAGGGGAATGAGCAGTTCTTC,-,TRBJ2-1,18,TRBD1,TRBV5-1
CASSLEPGGRFSYNEQFF,TGTGCCAGCAGCTTGGAGCCCGGCGGGAGGTTCAGTTACAATGAGCAGTTCTTC,-,TRBJ2-1,18,TRBD2,TRBV5-4
CAIQAGGRYTF,TGTGCTATACAGGCAGGGGGCCGCTACACCTTC,-,TRBJ1-2,11,TRBD1,TRBV12-5
CASSVGTGGAGYTF,TGTGCCAGCAGCGTAGGGACAGGGGGCGCTGGCTACACCTTC,-,TRBJ1-2,14,TRBD1,TRBV7-2
CASSTTVVPGELFF,TGTGCCAGTAGTACTACCGTAGTGCCCGGGGAGCTGTTTTTT,-,TRBJ2-2,14,-,TRBV19
CASQGPNTGELFF,TGTGCCAGTCAGGGGCCCAACACCGGGGAGCTGTTTTTT,once,TRBJ2-2,13,-,TRBV9